Listed below are T cell receptor beta chains from one sample, sequenced in a study of cytomegalovirus exposure and HLA in healthy donors. TCRdb's copy holds only in-frame clones and misses some; the assay was immunoSEQ multiplex PCR. The sample shows more than 95,000 clones, roughly 81% of them seen only once. Input material: PBMCs. These receptors were obtained from a young woman in good health and CMV-seronegative. CDR3s leave out the opening cysteine and the closing phenylalanine or tryptophan.

V gene | CDR3 protein
TRBV30 | AWSSSGRGTQY
TRBV7-2 | ASSVSSGRAAYEQY
TRBV27 | ASSSTGATNEKLF
TRBV7-6 | ASSSITGVANYGYT
TRBV27 | ASLSSGRVYNEQF
TRBV19 | ASSGTSAGFNEQF
TRBV5-8 | ASSHIGREGDEQF
TRBV6-5 | ASSYQGSSYEQY
TRBV5-6 | ASSTSGGLSNYGYT
TRBV10-2 | ASSESALAGPSYNEQF
TRBV7-8 | ASSLGARGSDTQY
TRBV18 | ASSPPEGRPGNTIY
TRBV6-5 | ASSLTGLSNQPQH
TRBV2 | ASRETSGAPDEQF
TRBV10-1 | ASYLAGASGELF
TRBV18 | ASSPRLTSGGIQETQY
TRBV4-3 | ASSQGASGNTIY
TRBV29-1 | SVLETGGNTEAF
TRBV29-1 | SVWTGNTGELF
TRBV7-8 | ASSLGGQGYHQPQH
TRBV25-1 | ASSEGGRTDTQY
TRBV30 | AWKTGGAVETQY